This T cell receptor (beta chain) was sequenced for a study of STAT5B mutations in CD4+ large granular lymphocyte leukemia. Broader study findings: TRBV06-family usage was enriched in top patient clones (8/27) versus controls (2/35). Patient CD4-sorted repertoires looked more clonal than healthy CD4+ repertoires, even without putative leukemic clones. No patients shared main leukemic clonotypes, though 20% to 25% appeared at low frequency elsewhere.

Comment on this clone: Antigen specificity is unknown.

From germline, CDR1 is KGHSH and CDR2 LQKENI. This CDR3 comprises 16 residues. The junction had 10 bases not matched to a gene; V was cut back by 3 bases and J by 6 bases. How the authors handled the data: A productive frequency of 2.59 x 10-5 was the lowest detectable. The method was immunoSEQ multiplex PCR; TCRdb's version includes in-frame clones alone and lacks a portion of them. V and J calls and clone size are given by that table; D and trimming were obtained from the DNA. The sample contains about 38,000 clones, about 81% of which appear only once. The rearrangement joins TRBV18 to TRBJ1-5; 8 nucleotides align to TRBD1. The clonotype comes from a human donor in good health. Source material: CD4+ T cells from blood buffy coats. The DNA of the CDR3 is TGTGCCAGCTCACCGAACCCTGGACAGGGCGGTCAGCCCCAGCATTTT. Residues: CASSPNPGQGGQPQHF.